This passage covers 27 T cell receptor beta chains from one sample sequenced in a study of blood T cells in healthy people across ages (dated by TCRdb to 2013 to 2016). Library preparation was by 5' RACE. The run used an Illumina HiSeq 2500. A second roughly 7 to 11 cycle PCR used a sample-barcoded 5' primer and a J-beta primer mix. In TCRdb, the public reads were trimmed at Q25 with fastp and aligned with MiXCR, with productive beta chains retained. Duplicate CDR3 protein sequences are folded into a single record with the most common DNA and genes. Counted in this sample were about 1.8 million distinct CDR3 sequences; roughly 52% of them appeared once. The ten largest make up 2% to 2.5% of the sample. The sample comprised blood. Receptor source: a woman aged 40 to 50 in good health.

This clonotype was counted a single time. The rearrangement uses TRBV6-1 and TRBJ1-6, with a tentative D call TRBD1 (5 bases). Deletions cut 4 bases from V and 7 bases from J, with 11 bases between. Germline CDR1 and CDR2: MNHNS and SASEGT. This CDR3 comprises 14 residues. The CDR3 nucleotides read TGTGCCAGCAGTGGTGGGGCGGAAAATTCACCCCTCCACTTT. It translates to CASSGGAENSPLHF.

Turning to this clonotype: A single base separates this from a much larger clone, so it may be a read error. This chain uses TRBV10-3 with TRBJ2-7, with D perhaps matching TRBD1 (6 bases). CDR1 is ENHRY, CDR2 SYGVKD, per germline. Trimming pared 5 bases from V and 0 bases from J, leaving 17 bases between. The length of the CDR3 is 16 residues. The chain's CDR3 is CAISCGQRVGSYEQYF. In nucleotides, the CDR3 is TGTGCCATCAGTTGCGGACAGAGGGTAGGCTCCTACGAGCAGTACTTC.

The chain has TRBV7-8 and TRBJ2-3; 7 nucleotides line up with TRBD2. With V trimmed by 3 bases and J by 0 bases, 15 bases remained unmatched. CDR1 and CDR2 (germline): SGHVS, FQNEAQ. CDR3 size: 19 residues. CDR3 protein: CASSLTWAGVLSSTDTQYF. DNA for the CDR3: TGTGCCAGCAGCTTGACCTGGGCGGGGGTTTTATCTAGCACAGATACGCAGTATTTT.

The J gene is TRBJ2-3, the V gene TRBV28, with 11 bases aligning to TRBD2. Germline CDR1 is MDHEN and CDR2 is SYDVKM. The CDR3 covers 17 residues. Losses at the gene ends were 6 bases for V and 0 bases for J; bases not matched to a gene: 8. The CDR3 loop reads CASSQIRLAGSTDTQYF. CDR3 DNA sequence: TGTGCCAGCAGCCAAATCCGACTAGCGGGGAGCACAGATACGCAGTATTTT.

The chain combines TRBV6-1 with TRBJ2-6, with 8 nucleotides matching TRBD1. With V trimmed by 3 bases and J by 1 base, 5 bases remained unmatched. The germline gives CDR1 MNHNS, CDR2 SASEGT. The CDR3 sequence is 17 residues long. The CDR3 loop is CASSDLQGVSGANVLTF. CDR3 bases: TGTGCCAGCAGTGACCTACAGGGGGTGTCTGGGGCCAACGTCCTGACTTTC.

The rearrangement joins TRBV9 to TRBJ2-1; D gene unclear. The CDR3 is 13 residues long. The V end lost 0 bases, the J end lost 10 bases, and 11 bases lay between the germline ends. CDR1 and CDR2 (germline): SGDLS, YYNGEE. The CDR3: CASSVGLVEEQFF. The CDR3 region has the DNA TGTGCCAGCAGCGTAGGGCTCGTAGAGGAGCAGTTCTTC.

This clonotype has more than one count but fewer than ten. This chain uses TRBV7-9 with TRBJ2-7, with D perhaps matching TRBD1 or TRBD2 (5 bases each). Looked up from germline, CDR1 is SEHNR and CDR2 is FQNEAQ (reference sequence). The CDR3 loop spans 14 amino acids. V lost 5 bases, J lost 3 bases, and 14 bases lay in between. The DNA for the CDR3 is TGTGCCAGCAGCGCCCGGGACGGGCACTACGAGCAGTACTTC. It codes for CASSARDGHYEQYF. The full variable domain, with the rest looked up from reference TRBV7-9 and TRBJ2-7, is DTGVSQNPRHKITKRGQNVTFRCDPISEHNRLYWYRQTLGQGPEFLTYFQNEAQLEKSRLLSDRFSAERPKGSFSTLEIQRTEQGDSAMYLCASSARDGHYEQYFGPGTRLTVT.

The chain combines TRBV14 with TRBJ1-1; TRBD1 matches 7 bases. Trimming took 0 bases from V and 1 from J; bases not matched to a gene: 11. The CDR3 contains 18 residues. Germline CDR1 SGHDN, CDR2 FVKESK. CDR3: CASSQDSLRDRPNTEAFF. The CDR3 bases are TGTGCCAGCAGCCAAGATTCCCTCCGGGACAGACCGAACACTGAAGCTTTCTTT.

This chain uses TRBV3-1 with TRBJ2-5, with D unresolved. V was cut by 1 base and J by 3 bases, with 6 bases left in between. The CDR3 extends over 13 amino acids. The germline gives CDR1 LGHDT, CDR2 YNNKEL (reference sequence). CDR3 bases: TGTGCCAGCAGCCAAGCATACGAAGAGACCCAGTACTTC. Protein product: CASSQAYEETQYF.

This clonotype was seen a handful of times. This chain uses TRBV6-4 with TRBJ2-1; no reliable D call. V lost 4 bases to trimming and J lost 2 bases, with 6 bases between them. Germline V CDR1 and CDR2: MRHNA, SNTAGT. This CDR3 contains 13 residues. CDR3 sequence: CASSVIPYNEQFF. DNA for the CDR3: TGTGCCAGCAGTGTAATTCCCTACAATGAGCAGTTCTTC.

This clonotype was counted at least ten times. A much larger clone differs from this one at a single base, so this may be a read error. This chain links TRBV12-3 or TRBV12-4 with TRBJ2-3, with D unclear. The CDR3 runs 12 residues. CDR3 in amino acids: CASRLGTDTQYF. CDR3 DNA sequence: TGTGCCAGCAGATTAGGCACAGATACGCAGTATTTT.

This clonotype has more than one count but fewer than ten. The V and J genes are TRBV2 and TRBJ2-5; the D gene is possibly TRBD1 (5 bases). CDR3 length: 14 residues. Trimming removed 2 bases from V and 5 bases from J, with 12 bases in between. Germline assignment: CDR1 SNHLY and CDR2 FYNNEI. As DNA, the CDR3 is TGTGCCAGCAGTGAAAGGGGCCCCTGGGAGACCCAGTACTTC. Residues: CASSERGPWETQYF.

The chain couples TRBV6-5 to TRBJ1-6; TRBD1 agrees at 7 bases. With V trimmed by 8 bases and J by 7 bases, 8 bases remained unmatched. This CDR3 comprises 14 residues. Germline-derived CDR1 and CDR2 are MNHEY and SVGAGI. Here the CDR3 reads CASGPGQPNSPLHF. The CDR3 DNA is TGTGCCAGCGGCCCGGGACAGCCAAATTCACCCCTCCACTTT.

This clonotype was recorded once. The gene calls are TRBV18 and TRBJ2-5; D uncertain. The end of the DNA fits TRBJ2-7 better, so the J call may be wrong. This CDR3 has 12 amino acids. Germline V lookup: CDR1 KGHSH, CDR2 LQKENI. The CDR3 bases are TGTGCCAGCTCACCGCCGAGGAGCGAGCAGTACTTC. This translates into CASSPPRSEQYF.

This clonotype was counted only a few times. The rearrangement uses TRBV20-1 and TRBJ2-3; unclear D gene. The CDR3 has 16 residues. Germline V gives CDR1 DFQATT, CDR2 SNEGSKA (reference sequence). The V gene lost 0 bases and the J gene lost 2 bases, with 15 bases spanning the gap. The CDR3 here is CSARDFGLQSTDTQYF. The CDR3 bases are TGCAGTGCTAGAGATTTTGGGCTACAATCCACAGATACGCAGTATTTT.

This clonotype appeared a few times. V gene TRBV10-3 combines with J gene TRBJ2-7, with D hard to call. V lost 5 bases and J 0 bases, leaving 5 bases between the germline ends. The length of the CDR3 is 12 residues. CDR1 and CDR2 (germline): ENHRY, SYGVKD. The CDR3 sequence is CAISPNSYEQYF. The CDR3 DNA reads TGTGCCATCAGTCCTAACTCCTACGAGCAGTACTTC.

This clonotype has a single count. The rearrangement joins TRBV5-1 to TRBJ2-3; 12 bases are shared with TRBD2. Looked up from germline, CDR1 is SGHRS and CDR2 is YFSETQ. This CDR3 has 16 amino acids. The junction had 5 bases not matched to a gene; V was cut back by 4 bases and J by 2 bases. The CDR3 here is CASSIRTSGNTDTQYF. The CDR3 region has the DNA TGCGCCAGCAGCATCCGGACTAGCGGGAACACAGATACGCAGTATTTT.

This clonotype came up once. The V gene is TRBV7-8, the J gene TRBJ1-4; D ambiguous. This CDR3 is built from 15 residues. Per germline, CDR1 SGHVS and CDR2 FQNEAQ. V shed 5 bases and J shed 7 bases, with 17 bases lying between them. CDR3 DNA: TGTGCCAGCAGCCCTGGGCGGGCCCGGGGTGAAAAACTGTTTTTT. The encoded protein is CASSPGRARGEKLFF.

The V call is TRBV6-6, the J call TRBJ1-2, with D perhaps TRBD1 (6 bases). Germline CDR1 reads MNHNY; CDR2 reads SVGAGI (reference sequence). V lost 5 bases and J 8 bases, leaving 15 bases between the germline ends. The CDR3 consists of 13 residues. In nucleotides, the CDR3 is TGTGCCAGCAGTCACGGGGGGGCTGTAGGCTACACCTTC. Its protein product is CASSHGGAVGYTF.

J is TRBJ2-6 and V is TRBV6-5; TRBD1 matches 9 bases. The CDR3 is 18 residues long. CDR1 and CDR2 (germline): MNHEY, SVGAGI. V shed 2 bases, J shed 0 bases, and the junction held 5 bases outside the gene matches. This CDR3 reads CASSYRTGVNSGANVLTF. As DNA, the CDR3 is TGTGCCAGCAGTTACAGGACAGGGGTGAACTCTGGGGCCAACGTCCTGACTTTC.

The table lists this clonotype with many counts. The CDR3 DNA sequence: TGCGCCAGCAGTCCCGGGACAGCTCTACGAGAGCAGTACTTC. Translation gives CASSPGTALREQYF. The chain carries TRBV4-3 and TRBJ2-7; 7 bases fit TRBD1. Germline CDR1 and CDR2: LGHNA and YSLEER. The trim removed 6 bases at V and 7 bases at J, leaving 12 bases unmatched. The CDR3 length is 14 residues.

This chain links TRBV12-3 or TRBV12-4 with TRBJ1-2; 9 nucleotides match TRBD1. The V segment lost 7 bases and the J segment 7 bases; nucleotides outside the gene matches: 10. The CDR3 runs 14 residues. CDR3 in amino acids: CASTNLQGASGYTF. CDR3 bases: TGTGCCAGCACCAACTTACAGGGGGCGAGTGGCTACACCTTC.

The J gene is TRBJ2-3, the V gene TRBV6-2 or TRBV6-3; 13 bases map to TRBD2. Germline CDR1 is MNHEY and CDR2 is SVGEGT. The V and J ends lost 4 bases and 9 bases, in that order; junction bases with no gene match: 4. The CDR3 runs 14 residues. For the CDR3, the DNA is TGTGCCAGCAGTTTAGGGACTAGCGGGGTGACGCAGTATTTT. It specifies CASSLGTSGVTQYF.

This clonotype came up many times. V is TRBV7-2 and J is TRBJ2-3; TRBD2 matches at 7 bases. The CDR3 is 14 residues long. Trimming removed 4 bases from V and 2 bases from J; junction bases left unmatched: 3. Germline CDR1 SGHTA, CDR2 FQGNSA. The CDR3, as DNA: TGTGCCAGCAGCTCTAGCGGATACACAGATACGCAGTATTTT. It encodes CASSSSGYTDTQYF.

The V call is TRBV5-4, the J call TRBJ2-7; tentatively, D is TRBD2 (6 bases). The end of the DNA aligns better with TRBJ2-4, so the J call may be wrong. Germline assignment: CDR1 SGHNT and CDR2 YYREEE (reference sequence). CDR3 size: 15 residues. The CDR3, as DNA: TGTGCCAGCAGCTTGGGGAGGGAGGCCAAAAACATTCAGTACTTC. This gives the protein CASSLGREAKNIQYF.

This clonotype was counted at least ten times. The J gene is TRBJ2-5, the V gene TRBV5-1, with no clear D. Germline V gene sequence: CDR1 SGHRS, CDR2 YFSETQ. Trimming removed 2 bases from V and 5 bases from J, with 10 bases in between. The CDR3 extends over 13 amino acids. The CDR3 bases are TGCGCCAGCAGCTTTCGGGTTGGGGAGACCCAGTACTTC. This sequence encodes CASSFRVGETQYF.

This clonotype was counted a few times. The chain recombines TRBV4-2 with TRBJ2-1; D is undetermined. The CDR3 extends over 14 amino acids. Trimming cost V 1 base and J 3 bases, with 7 bases left between them. The V gene's germline CDR1 is LGHNA and CDR2 YNFKEQ. CDR3 protein: CASSQGGVYNEQFF. The CDR3 coding sequence is TGTGCCAGCAGCCAAGGGGGTGTCTACAATGAGCAGTTCTTC.